What follows are 5 T cell receptor beta chains derived from one specimen sequenced in a study of OX40 agonist ivuxolimab in advanced cancers. The repertoire was sequenced with immunoSEQ multiplex PCR; TCRdb's copy has only in-frame clones and lacks some. This sample carries about 45,000 clones, approximately 91% of them seen once, and the ten largest clones take 15% to 20%. The sequencing used CD4+ or CD8+ T cells sorted from blood, collected in a trial of the OX40 agonist ivuxolimab. Receptors were obtained from an adult with an advanced solid tumor such as melanoma, head and neck, liver or kidney cancer.

The gene calls are TRBV15 and TRBJ1-3, with D unclear. The CDR3 consists of 12 residues. The germline V and J ends were trimmed by 4 bases and 3 bases, with 4 bases remaining between them. Germline V gene data show CDR1 as LNHNV and CDR2 as YYDKDF (reference sequence). The CDR3 sequence is CATSNSGNTIYF. In DNA form, the CDR3 reads TGTGCCACCAGCAACAGTGGAAACACCATATATTTT. Using reference TRBV15 and TRBJ1-3 for the parts outside the CDR3, the full variable domain is DAMVIQNPRYQVTQFGKPVTLSCSQTLNHNVMYWYQQKSSQAPKLLFHYYDKDFNNEADTPDNFQSRRPNTSFCFLDIRSPGLGDTAMYLCATSNSGNTIYFGEGSWLTVV.

By sample share, this clone is medium-sized. The rearrangement uses TRBV7-8 and TRBJ2-1, with TRBD2 identical over 11 bases. This CDR3 contains 17 residues. From germline, CDR1 is SGHVS and CDR2 FQNEAQ. V was clipped by 1 base and J by 1 base; unmatched bases: 3. The CDR3 DNA follows: TGTGCCAGCAGCTTAGGTAGCGGGAGGGTATCCTACAATGAGCAGTTCTTC. Its translation is CASSLGSGRVSYNEQFF.

V and J are TRBV15 and TRBJ1-1; no clear D gene. V was cut by 5 bases and J by 0 bases, with 10 bases left in between. This CDR3 has 14 residues. Germline lookup yields CDR1 LNHNV and CDR2 YYDKDF (reference sequence). The CDR3 sequence is CATSPEVLNTEAFF. In nucleotides, the CDR3 is TGTGCCACCAGCCCGGAAGTCCTGAACACTGAAGCTTTCTTT.

The chain carries TRBV7-7 and TRBJ2-3; TRBD2 matches at 11 bases. V gave up 5 bases and J gave up 6 bases; unmatched junction bases: 4. The germline gives CDR1 SSHAT, CDR2 FNYEAQ (reference sequence). CDR3 length: 14 amino acids. CDR3 sequence (DNA): TGTGCCAGCAGCCATAGCGGGGGGGCCGATACGCAGTATTTT. This gives the protein CASSHSGGADTQYF.

The chain links TRBV6-1 to TRBJ1-2; D call uncertain. V lost 2 bases and J 8 bases, leaving 6 bases between the germline ends. The CDR3 length is 11 residues. CDR1 and CDR2 from the germline V gene are MNHNS and SASEGT. CDR3 DNA: TGTGCCAGCAGTGAATTTGTGGGCTACACCTTC. Its protein is CASSEFVGYTF.